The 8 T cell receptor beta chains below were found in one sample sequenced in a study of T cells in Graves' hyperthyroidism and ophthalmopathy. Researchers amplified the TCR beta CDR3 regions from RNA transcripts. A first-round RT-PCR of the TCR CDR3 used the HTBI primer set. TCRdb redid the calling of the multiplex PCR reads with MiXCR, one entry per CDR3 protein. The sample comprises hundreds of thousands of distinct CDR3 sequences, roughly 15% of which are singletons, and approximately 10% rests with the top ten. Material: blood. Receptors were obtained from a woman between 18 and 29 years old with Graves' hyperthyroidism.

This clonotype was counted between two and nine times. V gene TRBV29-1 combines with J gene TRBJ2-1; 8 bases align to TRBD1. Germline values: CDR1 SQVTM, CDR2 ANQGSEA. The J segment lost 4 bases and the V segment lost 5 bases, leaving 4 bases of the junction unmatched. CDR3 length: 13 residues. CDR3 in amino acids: CSVRDRKYNEQFF. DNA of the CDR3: TGCAGCGTTCGGGACAGGAAATACAATGAGCAGTTCTTC.

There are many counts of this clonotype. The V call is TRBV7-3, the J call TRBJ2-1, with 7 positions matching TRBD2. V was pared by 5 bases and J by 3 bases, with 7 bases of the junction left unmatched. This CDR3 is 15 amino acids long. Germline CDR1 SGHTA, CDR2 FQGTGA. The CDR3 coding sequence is TGTGCCAGCAGCGCCCTAGCGGTACACTACAATGAGCAGTTCTTC. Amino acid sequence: CASSALAVHYNEQFF.

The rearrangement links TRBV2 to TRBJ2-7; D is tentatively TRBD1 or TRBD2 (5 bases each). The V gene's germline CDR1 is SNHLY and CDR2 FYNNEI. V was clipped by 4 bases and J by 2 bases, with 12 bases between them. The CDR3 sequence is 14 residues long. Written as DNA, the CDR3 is TGTGCCAGCAGTGCTTTGTCGGGACCCTACGAGCAGTACTTC. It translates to CASSALSGPYEQYF.

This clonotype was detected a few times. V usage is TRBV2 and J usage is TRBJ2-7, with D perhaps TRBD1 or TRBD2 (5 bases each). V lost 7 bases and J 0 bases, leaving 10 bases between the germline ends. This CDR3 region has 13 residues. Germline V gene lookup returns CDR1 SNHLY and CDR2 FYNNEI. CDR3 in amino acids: CASKPGSSYEQYF. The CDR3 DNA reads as TGTGCCAGCAAGCCAGGGAGCTCCTACGAGCAGTACTTC. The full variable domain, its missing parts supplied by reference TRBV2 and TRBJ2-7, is EPEVTQTPSHQVTQMGQEVILRCVPISNHLYFYWYRQILGQKVEFLVSFYNNEISEKSEIFDDQFSVERPDGSNFTLKIRSTKLEDSAMYFCASKPGSSYEQYFGPGTRLTVT.

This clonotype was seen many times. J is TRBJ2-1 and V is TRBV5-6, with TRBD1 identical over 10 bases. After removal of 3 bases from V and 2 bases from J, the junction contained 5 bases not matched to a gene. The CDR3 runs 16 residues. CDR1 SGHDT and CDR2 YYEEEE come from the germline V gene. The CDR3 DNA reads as TGTGCCAGCAGCTGGTGGACAGGGGGGGCCTACAATGAGCAGTTCTTC. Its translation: CASSWWTGGAYNEQFF.

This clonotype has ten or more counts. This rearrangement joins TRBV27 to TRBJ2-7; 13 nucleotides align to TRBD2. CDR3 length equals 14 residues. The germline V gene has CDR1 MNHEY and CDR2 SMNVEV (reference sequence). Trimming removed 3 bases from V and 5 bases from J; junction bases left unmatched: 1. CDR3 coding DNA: TGTGCCAGCAGTTTGGGGACTAGCGGGGACGAGCAGTACTTC. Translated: CASSLGTSGDEQYF.

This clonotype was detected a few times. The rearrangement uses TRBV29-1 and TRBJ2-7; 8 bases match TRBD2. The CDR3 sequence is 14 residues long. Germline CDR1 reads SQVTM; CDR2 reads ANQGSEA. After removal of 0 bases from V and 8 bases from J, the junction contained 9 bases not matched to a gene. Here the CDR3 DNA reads TGCAGCGTTGAAGAGGCGGGAGGCGTAAATAAGCAGTACTTC. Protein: CSVEEAGGVNKQYF.

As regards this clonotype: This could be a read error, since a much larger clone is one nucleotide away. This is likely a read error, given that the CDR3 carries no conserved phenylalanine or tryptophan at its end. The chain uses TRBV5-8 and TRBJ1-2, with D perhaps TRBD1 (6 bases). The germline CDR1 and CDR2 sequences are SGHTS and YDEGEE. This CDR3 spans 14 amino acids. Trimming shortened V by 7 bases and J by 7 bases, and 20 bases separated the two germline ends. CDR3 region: CASSHTTGFGGYTL. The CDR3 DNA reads TGTGCCAGCTCTCACACCACAGGGTTTGGTGGCTACACCCTC.